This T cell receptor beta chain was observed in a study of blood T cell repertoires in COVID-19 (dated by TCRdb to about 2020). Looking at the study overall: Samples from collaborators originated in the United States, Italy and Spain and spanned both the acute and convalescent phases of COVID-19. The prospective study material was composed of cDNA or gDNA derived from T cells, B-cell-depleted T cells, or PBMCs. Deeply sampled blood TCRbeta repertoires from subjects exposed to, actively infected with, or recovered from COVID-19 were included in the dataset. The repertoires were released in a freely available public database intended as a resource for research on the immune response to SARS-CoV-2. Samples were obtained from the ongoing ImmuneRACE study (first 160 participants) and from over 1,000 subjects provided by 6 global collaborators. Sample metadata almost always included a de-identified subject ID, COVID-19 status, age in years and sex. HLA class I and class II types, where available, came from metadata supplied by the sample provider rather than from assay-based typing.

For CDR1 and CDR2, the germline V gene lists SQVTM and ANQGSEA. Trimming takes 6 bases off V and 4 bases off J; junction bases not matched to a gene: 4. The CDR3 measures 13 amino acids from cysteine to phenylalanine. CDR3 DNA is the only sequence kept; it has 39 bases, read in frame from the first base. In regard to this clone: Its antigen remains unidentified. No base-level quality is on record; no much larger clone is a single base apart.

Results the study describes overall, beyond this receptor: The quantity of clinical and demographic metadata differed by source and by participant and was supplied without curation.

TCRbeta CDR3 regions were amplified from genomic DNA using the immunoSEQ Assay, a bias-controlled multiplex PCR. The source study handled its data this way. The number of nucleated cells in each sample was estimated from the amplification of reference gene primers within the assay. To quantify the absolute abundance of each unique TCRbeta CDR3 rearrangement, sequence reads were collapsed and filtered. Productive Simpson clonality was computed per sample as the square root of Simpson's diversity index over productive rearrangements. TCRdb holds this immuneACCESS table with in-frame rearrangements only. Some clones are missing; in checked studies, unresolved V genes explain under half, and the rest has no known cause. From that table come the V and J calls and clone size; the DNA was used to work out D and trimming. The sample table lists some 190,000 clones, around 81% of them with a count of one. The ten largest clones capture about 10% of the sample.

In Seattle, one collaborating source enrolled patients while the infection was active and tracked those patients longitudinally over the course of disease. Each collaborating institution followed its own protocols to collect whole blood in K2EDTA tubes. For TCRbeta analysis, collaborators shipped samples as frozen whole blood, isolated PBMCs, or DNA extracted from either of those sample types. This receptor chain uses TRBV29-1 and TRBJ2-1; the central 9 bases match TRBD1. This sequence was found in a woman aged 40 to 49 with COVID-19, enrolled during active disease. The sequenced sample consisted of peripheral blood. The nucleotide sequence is TGCAGCGTGACAGGGGGGAGATACAATGAGCAGTTCTTC. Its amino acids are CSVTGGRYNEQFF.